The sequence of this T cell receptor beta chain was determined in a study of cytomegalovirus exposure and HLA in healthy donors. The V gene's germline CDR1 is SGHDT and CDR2 YYEEEE. CDR3 length: 17 amino acids. V dropped 1 base and J dropped 0 bases, with 14 bases sitting between them. This clone was observed once. PCR was performed using 60 Vbeta and 13 Jbeta primers. Method: immunoSEQ multiplex PCR; TCRdb's copy keeps in-frame clones and lacks some. The profile shows over 65,000 clones, approximately 82% of them singletons. The sample consisted of PBMCs. The chain is built from TRBV5-6 and TRBJ1-5; D call uncertain. The receptor was isolated from a man aged 35-49 years in good health and CMV-seronegative. CDR3 sequence reads: CASSLMEQSYSNQPQHF. In DNA, the CDR3 is TGTGCCAGCAGCTTGATGGAACAGAGTTATAGCAATCAGCCCCAGCATTTT. The whole variable domain, filled in from reference TRBV5-6 and TRBJ1-5, reads DAGVTQSPTHLIKTRGQQVTLRCSPKSGHDTVSWYQQALGQGPQFIFQYYEEEERQRGNFPDRFSGHQFPNYSSELNVNALLLGDSALYLCASSLMEQSYSNQPQHFGDGTRLSIL.